A single TCR beta chain is shown here with its context. What it recognizes is unknown. The sample belongs to a study of cytomegalovirus exposure and HLA in healthy donors. Broader study findings: What a later analysis showed was that several of the most significant clusters appeared linked to common viral pathogens.

The V gene's germline CDR1 is SGHTS and CDR2 YDEGEE. The CDR3 is 13 residues long. Trimming left V 5 bases short and J 8 bases short, with 16 bases between. PCR involved 60 Vbeta and 13 Jbeta primers. Assay: immunoSEQ multiplex PCR; the TCRdb copy retains only in-frame clones and omits some. In the table there are about 270,000 clones, under 80% of which are singletons. The chain carries TRBV5-8 and TRBJ1-2; no definite D call. This sequence was found in a female donor in good health and CMV-seronegative. The sample was PBMCs. The CDR3 sequence: CASRTVALGGYTF. CDR3 nucleotide sequence: TGTGCCAGCAGGACCGTCGCTTTGGGCGGCTACACCTTC.